This T cell receptor (beta chain) was observed in a study of CD8+ T cells in alopecia areata (dated by TCRdb to the late 2010s). Study-level background: The treated patients, all with moderate-to-severe alopecia areata, were enrolled in an open-label pilot trial of oral tofacitinib given at 5 to 10 mg twice daily. Tofacitinib was given for 6 to 18 months, followed by 6 months of follow-up off drug to assess delayed response and recurrence. Disease severity in treated patients was measured with the SALT score, which quantifies the percentage of affected scalp surface area. immunoSEQ multiplex PCR using 35 Vbeta forward primers and 13 Jbeta reverse primers was used to amplify TCRbeta CDR3 regions. Scalp clonality was compared among normal scalp (n=4), patchy alopecia areata scalp (n=8), and alopecia totalis/universalis scalp (n=8). Biopsies were taken from tofacitinib-treated patients at baseline and again at 4 and 24 weeks into treatment, and several of those patients also had a later scalp biopsy. RNA was obtained with the PAXgene miRNA kit for fixed scalp, the miRNeasy kit for PBMCs, and the RNeasy kit for mouse skin. Human TCRbeta sequencing covered scalp tissue and sorted CD4+ and CD8+ peripheral blood T cells from patchy and totalis/universalis alopecia areata patients and healthy controls. The study used high-throughput TCRbeta sequencing to examine T cell clonal expansion in alopecia areata, in both the C3H/HeJ mouse model and human patients. General findings and caveats noted by the study authors: Higher clonality and more expanded CD8+ clones were observed in lesional scalp than in normal scalp, particularly in alopecia totalis/universalis, a finding suggestive of antigenic drive. The treated cohort was small, with a single nonresponder, so links between baseline CD8+ expansion and response need larger studies. Tofacitinib significantly decreased scalp clonality and the number of expanded CD8+ clones among the top 100 scalp clones. Unlike mouse skin, where gammadelta T cells dominate, normal human skin contains resident alphabeta T cells that get sequenced too, which complicates analysis of the scalp TCR repertoire. During tofacitinib treatment, many expanded lesional clones remained in scalp and blood, and this persistence may partly explain relapse after treatment is stopped. TCR sequences shared between patients were less clear than in mice, possibly partly because of HLA diversity in the patient population.

Library preparation employed the immunoSEQ multiplex PCR assay. For TCR sequencing, RNA was extracted from every sample and reverse transcribed into cDNA to serve as template. SuperScript III was used for first-strand cDNA synthesis, primed with a 2:1 mix of oligo-dT and random hexamers. Amplification bias was assessed with a synthetic immune receptor repertoire, and residual bias was removed computationally. On the authors' methods: Raw reads were preprocessed to remove errors, and CDR3 was defined by IMGT conventions from the conserved cysteine to phenylalanine. Clonality was calculated as 1 minus Shannon entropy normalized by log2 of the number of productive unique TCRs. Scalp TCRbeta sequences were cross-referenced with sorted blood CD4 and CD8 repertoires so that the CD4 or CD8 identity of scalp clones could be inferred. TCRdb carries this immuneACCESS record with in-frame sequences only. Its versions omit some clonotypes, under half of them owing to an unresolved V gene in the studies checked, with the rest unexplained. That table gives V, J and clone size, and the DNA gave D and trimming. The sample data list about 200,000 clones, and about three fifths of these were observed just once. The ten largest account for 5.5% to 6% of the sample.

Reading the label with the study, this specimen's time point is: about 25 weeks on oral tofacitinib. Interpreted using the paper, the treatment or condition label stands for: oral pan-JAK inhibitor, 5-10 mg twice daily. Lesional scalp punch biopsies and peripheral blood were collected from alopecia areata patients. After PBMCs were isolated by density centrifugation and stained for CD3, CD4 and CD8, a FACSAria was used to sort CD4+ and CD8+ T cells. Details on this clone: Its target antigen remains unknown. Base qualities are missing; no much larger clone stands one base away.

From the cysteine through the phenylalanine, the CDR3 covers 16 amino acids. Here the CDR3 DNA is all that survives: 48 bases in frame from base 1. CDR1 and CDR2 are drawn from the germline V gene: SNHLY, FYNNEI. Unmatched junction bases come to 11, with V trimmed by 6 bases and J by 0 bases. The receptor chain draws on TRBV2 and TRBJ2-7; 7 of the junction bases match TRBD1. The source of this sequence is a human donor with alopecia areata. Sample: CD4+ T cells sorted from blood, taken at week 24, from a patient treated with tofacitinib. The CDR3 protein is CASRLKGQWLSYEQYF. The nucleotide sequence is TGTGCCAGCAGGCTAAAGGGACAGTGGCTCTCCTACGAGCAGTACTTC.